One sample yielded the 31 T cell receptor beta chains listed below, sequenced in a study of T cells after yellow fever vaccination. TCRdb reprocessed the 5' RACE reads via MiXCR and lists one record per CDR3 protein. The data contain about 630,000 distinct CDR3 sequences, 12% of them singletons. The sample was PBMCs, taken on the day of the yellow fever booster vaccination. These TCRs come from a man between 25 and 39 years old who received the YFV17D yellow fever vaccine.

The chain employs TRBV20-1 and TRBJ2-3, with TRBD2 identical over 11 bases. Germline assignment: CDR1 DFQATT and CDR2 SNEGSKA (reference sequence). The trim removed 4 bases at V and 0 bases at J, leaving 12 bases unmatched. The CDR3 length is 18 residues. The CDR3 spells CSANIAGGRNPSTDTQYF. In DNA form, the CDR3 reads TGCAGTGCTAACATAGCGGGAGGGAGGAATCCTAGCACAGATACGCAGTATTTT.

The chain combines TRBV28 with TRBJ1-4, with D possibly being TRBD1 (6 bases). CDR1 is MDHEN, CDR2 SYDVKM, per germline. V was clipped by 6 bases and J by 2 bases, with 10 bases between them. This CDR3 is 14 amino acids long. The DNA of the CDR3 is TGTGCCAGCAGGCAAGGGGGGACTAATGAAAAACTGTTTTTT. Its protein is CASRQGGTNEKLFF. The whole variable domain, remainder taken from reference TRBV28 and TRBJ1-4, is DVKVTQSSRYLVKRTGEKVFLECVQDMDHENMFWYRQDPGLGLRLIYFSYDVKMKEKGDIPEGYSVSREKKERFSLILESASTNQTSMYLCASRQGGTNEKLFFGSGTQLSVL.

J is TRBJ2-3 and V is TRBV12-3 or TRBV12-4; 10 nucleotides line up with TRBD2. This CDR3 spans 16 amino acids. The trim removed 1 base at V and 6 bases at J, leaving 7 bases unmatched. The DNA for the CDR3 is TGTGCCAGCAGTTTAGAAGCGGGAGGGCCTTGGGATACGCAGTATTTT. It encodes CASSLEAGGPWDTQYF.

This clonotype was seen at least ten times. The CDR3 region has the DNA TGTGCCAGCAGCTCAAAAGGGAACTATAATTCACCCCTCCACTTT. Translation: CASSSKGNYNSPLHF. This sequence joins TRBV5-4 and TRBJ1-6; D is undetermined. CDR3 length: 15 residues. Trimming stripped 3 bases from V and 3 bases from J, with 10 bases between. Germline CDR1 and CDR2: SGHNT and YYREEE (reference sequence).

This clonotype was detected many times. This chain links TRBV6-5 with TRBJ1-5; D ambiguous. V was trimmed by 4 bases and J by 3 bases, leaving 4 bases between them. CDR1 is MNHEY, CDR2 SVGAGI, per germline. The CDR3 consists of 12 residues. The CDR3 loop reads CASSSPNQPQHF. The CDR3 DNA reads TGTGCCAGCAGTTCCCCCAATCAGCCCCAGCATTTT.

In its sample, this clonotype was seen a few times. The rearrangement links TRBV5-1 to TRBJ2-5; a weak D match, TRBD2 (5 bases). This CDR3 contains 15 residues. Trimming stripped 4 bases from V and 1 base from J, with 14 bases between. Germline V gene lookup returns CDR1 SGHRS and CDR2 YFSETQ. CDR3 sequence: CASSLPRRPQETQYF. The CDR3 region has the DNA TGCGCCAGCAGCCTACCGAGGAGGCCCCAAGAGACCCAGTACTTC.

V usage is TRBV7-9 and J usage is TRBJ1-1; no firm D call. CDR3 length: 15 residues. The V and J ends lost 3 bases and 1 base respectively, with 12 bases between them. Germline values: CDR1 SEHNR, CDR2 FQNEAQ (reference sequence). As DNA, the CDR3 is TGTGCCAGCAGCTTCCAGAAAGAGGCGAACACTGAAGCTTTCTTT. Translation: CASSFQKEANTEAFF.

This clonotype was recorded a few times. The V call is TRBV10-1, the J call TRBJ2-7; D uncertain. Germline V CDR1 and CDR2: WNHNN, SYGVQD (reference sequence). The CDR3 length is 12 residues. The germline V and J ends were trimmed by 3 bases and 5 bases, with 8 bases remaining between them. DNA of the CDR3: TGCGCCAGCAGTGAACGAAGGCACGAGCAGTACTTC. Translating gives CASSERRHEQYF.

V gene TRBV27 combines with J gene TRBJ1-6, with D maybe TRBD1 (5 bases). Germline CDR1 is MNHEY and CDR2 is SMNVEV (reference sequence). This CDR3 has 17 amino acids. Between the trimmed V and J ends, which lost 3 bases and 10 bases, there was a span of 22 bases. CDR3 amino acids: CASSFHVAGDLGSPLHF. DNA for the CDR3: TGTGCCAGCAGTTTCCACGTGGCCGGGGACCTTGGGTCACCCCTCCACTTT.

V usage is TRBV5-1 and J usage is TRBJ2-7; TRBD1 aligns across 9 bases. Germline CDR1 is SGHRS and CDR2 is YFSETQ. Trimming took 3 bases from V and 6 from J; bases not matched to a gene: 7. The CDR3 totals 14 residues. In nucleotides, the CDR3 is TGCGCCAGCAGCTGGGGACAGGGTGCGGGCGAGCAGTACTTC. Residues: CASSWGQGAGEQYF.

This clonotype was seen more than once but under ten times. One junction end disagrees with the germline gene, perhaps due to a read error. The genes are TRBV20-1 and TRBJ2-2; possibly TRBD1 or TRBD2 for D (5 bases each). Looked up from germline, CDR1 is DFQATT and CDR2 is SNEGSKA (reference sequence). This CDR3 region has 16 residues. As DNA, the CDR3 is TGCTGTGCTAGAGGGGTCCGGACGGCGAACACCGGGGAGCTGTTTTTT. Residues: CCARGVRTANTGELFF.

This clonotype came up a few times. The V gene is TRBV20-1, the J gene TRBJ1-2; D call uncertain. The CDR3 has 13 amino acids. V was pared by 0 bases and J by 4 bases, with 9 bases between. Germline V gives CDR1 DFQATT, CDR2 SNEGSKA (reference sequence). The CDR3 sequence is CSARDPLSYGYTF. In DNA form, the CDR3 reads TGCAGTGCTAGAGATCCACTGAGCTATGGCTACACCTTC.

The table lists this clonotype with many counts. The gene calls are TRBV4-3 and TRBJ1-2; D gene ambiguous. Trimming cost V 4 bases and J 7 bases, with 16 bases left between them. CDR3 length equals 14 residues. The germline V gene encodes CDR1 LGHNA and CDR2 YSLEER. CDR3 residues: CASSPQRTTGGYTF. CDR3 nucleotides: TGCGCCAGCAGCCCCCAAAGGACTACTGGTGGCTACACCTTC.

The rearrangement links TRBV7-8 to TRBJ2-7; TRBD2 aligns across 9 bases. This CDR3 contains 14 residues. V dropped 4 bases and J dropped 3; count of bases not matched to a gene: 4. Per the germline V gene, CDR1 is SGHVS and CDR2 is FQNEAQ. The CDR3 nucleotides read TGTGCCAGCAGCTGGGGACTAGCCAACTACGAGCAGTACTTC. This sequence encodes CASSWGLANYEQYF.

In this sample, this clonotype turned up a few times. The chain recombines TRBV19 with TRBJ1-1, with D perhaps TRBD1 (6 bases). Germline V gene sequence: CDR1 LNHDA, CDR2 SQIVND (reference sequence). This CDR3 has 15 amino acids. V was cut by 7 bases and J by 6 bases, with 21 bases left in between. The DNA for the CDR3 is TGTGCCAGTAAGGGGGTTTCGGGCCGGTGGTCTGAAGCTTTCTTT. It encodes CASKGVSGRWSEAFF. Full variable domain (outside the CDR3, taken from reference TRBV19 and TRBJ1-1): DGGITQSPKYLFRKEGQNVTLSCEQNLNHDAMYWYRQDPGQGLRLIYYSQIVNDFQKGDIAEGYSVSREKKESFPLTVTSAQKNPTAFYLCASKGVSGRWSEAFFGQGTRLTVV.

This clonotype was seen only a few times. The CDR3: CASRRSTSGSQSYEQYF. CDR3 nucleotide sequence: TGCGCCAGCAGGAGATCAACTAGCGGGAGTCAGTCCTACGAGCAGTACTTC. The J gene is TRBJ2-7, the V gene TRBV5-1; 11 nucleotides agree with TRBD2. The CDR3 contains 17 residues. The J segment lost 1 base and the V segment lost 5 bases, leaving 11 bases of the junction unmatched. Germline values: CDR1 SGHRS, CDR2 YFSETQ.

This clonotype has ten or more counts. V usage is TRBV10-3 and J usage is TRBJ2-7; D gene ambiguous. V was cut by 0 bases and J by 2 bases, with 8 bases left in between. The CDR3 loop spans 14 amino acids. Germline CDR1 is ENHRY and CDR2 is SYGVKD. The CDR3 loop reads CAISESSGPYEQYF. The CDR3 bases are TGTGCCATCAGTGAGTCGTCCGGTCCCTACGAGCAGTACTTC.

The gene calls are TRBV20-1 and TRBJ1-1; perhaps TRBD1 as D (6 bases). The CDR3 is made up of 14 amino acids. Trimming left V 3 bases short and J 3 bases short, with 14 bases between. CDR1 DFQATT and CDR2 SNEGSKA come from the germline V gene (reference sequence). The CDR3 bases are TGCAGTGCTAGGGTCAGGGGTTTTGACACTGAAGCTTTCTTT. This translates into CSARVRGFDTEAFF.

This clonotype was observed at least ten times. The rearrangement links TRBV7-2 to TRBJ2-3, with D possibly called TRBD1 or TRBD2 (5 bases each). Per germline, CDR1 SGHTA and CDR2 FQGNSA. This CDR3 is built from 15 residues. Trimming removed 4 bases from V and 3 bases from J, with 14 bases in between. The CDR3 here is CASSSGRRYTDTQYF. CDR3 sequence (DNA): TGTGCCAGCAGCTCGGGACGGAGGTATACAGATACGCAGTATTTT.

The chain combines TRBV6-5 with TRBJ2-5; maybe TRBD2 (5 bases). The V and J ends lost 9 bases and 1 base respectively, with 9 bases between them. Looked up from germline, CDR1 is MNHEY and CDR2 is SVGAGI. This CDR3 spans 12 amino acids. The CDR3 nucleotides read TGTGCCAGTAGAGGGCCCCAAGAGACCCAGTACTTC. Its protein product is CASRGPQETQYF.

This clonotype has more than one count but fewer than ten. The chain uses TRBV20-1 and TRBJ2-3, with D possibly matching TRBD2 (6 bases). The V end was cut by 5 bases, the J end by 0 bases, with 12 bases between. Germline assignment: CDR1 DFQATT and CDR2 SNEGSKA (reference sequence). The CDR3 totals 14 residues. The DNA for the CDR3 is TGCAGTGCTCCTCGCGGGGCAAGCACAGATACGCAGTATTTT. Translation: CSAPRGASTDTQYF.

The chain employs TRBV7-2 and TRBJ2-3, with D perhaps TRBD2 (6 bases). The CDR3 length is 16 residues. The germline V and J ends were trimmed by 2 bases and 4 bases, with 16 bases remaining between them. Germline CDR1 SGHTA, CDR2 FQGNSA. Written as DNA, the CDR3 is TGTGCCAGCAGCTTAAGTGGGGCTAGCGTCGCAGATACGCAGTATTTT. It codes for CASSLSGASVADTQYF.

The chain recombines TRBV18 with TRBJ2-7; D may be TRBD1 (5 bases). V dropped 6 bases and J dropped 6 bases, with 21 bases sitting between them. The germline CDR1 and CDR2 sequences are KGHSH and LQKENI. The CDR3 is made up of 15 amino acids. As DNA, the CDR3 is TGTGCCAGCTCCGTCGCTTTGCAGGGAACGACCGAGCAGTACTTC. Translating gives CASSVALQGTTEQYF. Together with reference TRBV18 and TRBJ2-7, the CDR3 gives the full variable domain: NAGVMQNPRHLVRRRGQEARLRCSPMKGHSHVYWYRQLPEEGLKFMVYLQKENIIDESGMPKERFSAEFPKEGPSILRIQQVVRGDSAAYFCASSVALQGTTEQYFGPGTRLTVT.

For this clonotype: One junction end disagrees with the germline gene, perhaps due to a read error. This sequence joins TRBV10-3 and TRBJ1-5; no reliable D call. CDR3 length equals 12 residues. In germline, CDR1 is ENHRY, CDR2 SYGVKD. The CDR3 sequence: CAARGENQPQNF. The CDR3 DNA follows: TGTGCCGCCCGAGGCGAAAATCAGCCCCAGAATTTT.

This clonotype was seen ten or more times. For the CDR3, the DNA is TGTGCCAGCAGCTTAGTGGTCTCCGAGACCCAGTACTTC. Translating gives CASSLVVSETQYF. This chain links TRBV7-2 with TRBJ2-5; D unclear. The CDR3 runs 13 residues. Looked up from germline, CDR1 is SGHTA and CDR2 is FQGNSA. Trimming left V 1 base short and J 5 bases short, with 8 bases between.

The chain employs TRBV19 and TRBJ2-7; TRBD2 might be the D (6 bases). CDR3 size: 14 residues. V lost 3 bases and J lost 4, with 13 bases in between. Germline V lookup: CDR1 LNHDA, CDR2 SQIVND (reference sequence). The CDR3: CASSIALADYEQYF. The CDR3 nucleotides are TGTGCCAGTAGTATCGCACTAGCAGATTACGAGCAGTACTTC.

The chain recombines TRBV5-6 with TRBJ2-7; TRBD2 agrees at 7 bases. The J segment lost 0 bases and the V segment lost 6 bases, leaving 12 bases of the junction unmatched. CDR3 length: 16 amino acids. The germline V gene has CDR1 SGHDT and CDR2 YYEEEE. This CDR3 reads CASTSDLGGISYEQYF. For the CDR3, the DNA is TGTGCCAGCACCTCAGACTTGGGAGGGATCTCCTACGAGCAGTACTTC.

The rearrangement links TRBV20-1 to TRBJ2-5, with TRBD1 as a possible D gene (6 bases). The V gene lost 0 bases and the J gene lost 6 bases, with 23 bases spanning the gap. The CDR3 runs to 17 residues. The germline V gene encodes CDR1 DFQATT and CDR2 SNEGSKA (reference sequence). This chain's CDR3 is CSARDYTGTNRGKTQYF. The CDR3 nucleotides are TGCAGTGCTAGAGATTACACAGGGACAAATAGGGGGAAGACCCAGTACTTC.

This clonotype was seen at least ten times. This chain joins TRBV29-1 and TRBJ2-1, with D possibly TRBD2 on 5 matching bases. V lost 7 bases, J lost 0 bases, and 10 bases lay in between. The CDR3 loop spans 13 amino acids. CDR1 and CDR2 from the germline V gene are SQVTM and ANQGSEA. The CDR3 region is CSGAESSYNEQFF. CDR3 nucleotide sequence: TGCAGCGGAGCGGAGAGCTCCTACAATGAGCAGTTCTTC.

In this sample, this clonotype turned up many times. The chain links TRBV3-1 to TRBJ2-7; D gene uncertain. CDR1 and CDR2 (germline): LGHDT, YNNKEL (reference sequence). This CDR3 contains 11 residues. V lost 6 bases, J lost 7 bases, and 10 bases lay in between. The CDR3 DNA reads TGTGCCAGCAGTCTTACTTCGGAGCAGTACTTC. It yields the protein CASSLTSEQYF.

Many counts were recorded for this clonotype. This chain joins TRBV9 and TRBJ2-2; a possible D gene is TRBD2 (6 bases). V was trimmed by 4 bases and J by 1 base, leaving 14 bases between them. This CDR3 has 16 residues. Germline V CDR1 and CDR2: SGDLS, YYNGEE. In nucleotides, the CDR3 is TGTGCCAGCAGCCCCCGGACTACGGGGAACACCGGGGAGCTGTTTTTT. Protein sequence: CASSPRTTGNTGELFF.